Listed here are 30 T cell receptor beta chains from one sample, sequenced in a study of monozygotic twins with inflammatory bowel disease (dated by TCRdb to the late 2010s). Receptors were amplified or captured by 5' RACE. The instrument given in TCRdb is Illumina HiSeq 2500. Each CDR3 protein sequence appears as one entry after TCRdb reprocessed the reads, and no DNA is included. The sample table includes 93,000 or so distinct CDR3 sequences. The leading ten clones occupy 1.9% of the sample. The source material was blood. The source of these receptors is a human donor with ulcerative colitis or Crohn's disease, or a healthy co-twin of an affected twin (not recorded which).

The chain links TRBV7-2 to TRBJ2-3; TCRdb outputs TRBD2, but without DNA this stays unchecked. Germline CDR1 reads SGHTA; CDR2 reads FQGNSA. CDR3 size: 15 residues. CDR3 region: CASSEHSGGTDTQYF.

The rearrangement uses TRBV5-1 and TRBJ2-1. Germline V CDR1 and CDR2: SGHRS, YFSETQ. The CDR3 sequence is 13 residues long. Here the CDR3 reads CASSPSNANEQFF.

The V call is TRBV14, the J call TRBJ2-7. The germline gives CDR1 SGHDN, CDR2 FVKESK. CDR3 length: 12 residues. CDR3: CASSQLRYEQYF.

This chain connects TRBV6-5 to TRBJ2-1; no DNA is available, so the TRBD1 call from TCRdb remains unchecked. Germline values: CDR1 MNHEY, CDR2 SVGAGI. There are 15 residues in the CDR3. CDR3 sequence: CASSFDRGFRNEQFF.

The V and J genes are TRBV6-5 and TRBJ2-1; no DNA is available, so the TRBD1 call from TCRdb remains unchecked. CDR1 is MNHEY, CDR2 SVGAGI, per germline. CDR3 length: 17 residues. CDR3: CASSYGAAWSSYNEQFF.

This chain uses TRBV28 with TRBJ2-1; the TRBD2 assignment by TCRdb is unverifiable without DNA. CDR1 MDHEN and CDR2 SYDVKM come from the germline V gene. The CDR3 spans 16 residues. The CDR3 loop is CASSLPLAGGNNEQFF.

CDR3 residues: CASSIRDSGTDTQYF. This chain joins TRBV5-1 and TRBJ2-3; the TCRdb call, TRBD1, lacks DNA for checking. In germline, CDR1 is SGHRS, CDR2 YFSETQ. The CDR3 contains 15 residues.

The J gene is TRBJ2-3, the V gene TRBV6-5; TCRdb's D gene call, TRBD2, goes unchecked for lack of DNA. The CDR3 sequence is 15 residues long. Germline-derived CDR1 and CDR2 are MNHEY and SVGAGI. The CDR3 protein is CASSYEGRWTDTQYF.

This sequence joins TRBV7-2 and TRBJ2-3; checking the TCRdb D call of TRBD2 is not possible without DNA. The CDR3 is 15 amino acids. The germline V gene encodes CDR1 SGHTA and CDR2 FQGNSA. The CDR3 here is CASSPGGSSTDTQYF.

The genes are TRBV18 and TRBJ1-5. The CDR3 is 15 amino acids. Germline CDR1 is KGHSH and CDR2 is LQKENI. This chain's CDR3 is CASSPGWQAGQPQHF.

The gene calls are TRBV4-3 and TRBJ2-1; the TCRdb call, TRBD1, lacks DNA for checking. Germline CDR1 reads LGHNA; CDR2 reads YSLEER. The CDR3 is made up of 16 amino acids. CDR3 residues: CASSQGRQARLNEQFF.

V and J are TRBV20-1 and TRBJ1-3; TCRdb's D call, TRBD1, is unchecked because there is no DNA. The germline V gene encodes CDR1 DFQATT and CDR2 SNEGSKA (reference sequence). The CDR3 covers 15 residues. The CDR3 sequence: CSARVQGRIGNTIYF.

V and J are TRBV6-2 or TRBV6-3 and TRBJ1-5. Germline V gene lookup returns CDR1 MNHEY and CDR2 SVGEGT. This CDR3 region has 14 residues. CDR3 protein: CASSYRYAHQPQHF.

This chain uses TRBV15 with TRBJ1-4; TCRdb returns TRBD1, unconfirmable since there is no DNA. CDR1 is LNHNV and CDR2 is YYDKDF in the germline V gene (reference sequence). The CDR3 totals 17 residues. The chain's CDR3 is CATSSGTGQSTNEKLFF.

V and J are TRBV28 and TRBJ2-7; TCRdb gives TRBD1 as the D gene, but with no DNA this cannot be confirmed. The CDR3 is 15 residues long. Germline V CDR1 and CDR2: MDHEN, SYDVKM. This CDR3 is CASSTQGAHSYEQYF. Full variable domain (outside the CDR3, taken from reference TRBV28 and TRBJ2-7): DVKVTQSSRYLVKRTGEKVFLECVQDMDHENMFWYRQDPGLGLRLIYFSYDVKMKEKGDIPEGYSVSREKKERFSLILESASTNQTSMYLCASSTQGAHSYEQYFGPGTRLTVT.

J is TRBJ1-2 and V is TRBV12-3 or TRBV12-4; TCRdb reports TRBD1, a call that lacks DNA to check it against. The CDR3 spans 13 residues. CDR3 loop: CASSNGGWRGYTF.

The genes are TRBV12-3 or TRBV12-4 and TRBJ2-7; lacking DNA, the TRBD1 call made by TCRdb goes unchecked. The CDR3 is 13 residues long. CDR3 in amino acids: CASSLTGVHEQYF.

J is TRBJ2-2 and V is TRBV12-3 or TRBV12-4; TCRdb outputs TRBD2, but without DNA this stays unchecked. This CDR3 is built from 20 residues. The CDR3 loop reads CASSDHGPGSGRIGAGELFF.

The CDR3 sequence is CASSQVGENEKLFF. This chain joins TRBV4-2 and TRBJ1-4; TCRdb indicates TRBD1, and absent DNA this call remains unverified. This CDR3 contains 14 residues. Per the germline V gene, CDR1 is LGHNA and CDR2 is YNFKEQ.

V gene TRBV20-1 combines with J gene TRBJ1-4; TCRdb designates TRBD1, a call that cannot be tested without DNA. Germline V gene lookup returns CDR1 DFQATT and CDR2 SNEGSKA (reference sequence). This CDR3 has 13 amino acids. The CDR3 loop reads CSAKLTGYEKLFF.

The chain carries TRBV7-2 and TRBJ2-4; absent DNA, TCRdb's TRBD1 call cannot be checked. The germline CDR1 and CDR2 sequences are SGHTA and FQGNSA. The CDR3 sequence is 15 residues long. The CDR3 loop is CASSTKWDPKNIQYF.

This chain uses TRBV28 with TRBJ1-6. Germline V gene lookup returns CDR1 MDHEN and CDR2 SYDVKM. The CDR3 has 14 residues. This CDR3 is CASRLRTVNSPLHF.

The rearrangement joins TRBV5-4 to TRBJ2-7. The germline gives CDR1 SGHNT, CDR2 YYREEE (reference sequence). The CDR3 has 14 residues. This chain's CDR3 is CASSSRRESYEQYF. Filled out from reference TRBV5-4 and TRBJ2-7, the complete variable domain reads ETGVTQSPTHLIKTRGQQVTLRCSSQSGHNTVSWYQQALGQGPQFIFQYYREEENGRGNFPPRFSGLQFPNYSSELNVNALELDDSALYLCASSSRRESYEQYFGPGTRLTVT.

The chain has TRBV3-1 and TRBJ2-5; TCRdb names TRBD1, which stays unverified in the absence of DNA. Germline CDR1 LGHDT, CDR2 YNNKEL (reference sequence). This CDR3 spans 13 amino acids. This CDR3 reads CASSRQGIETQYF.

This sequence joins TRBV7-8 and TRBJ2-7; the TCRdb D gene call, TRBD1, has no DNA to confirm it. The CDR3 is made up of 15 amino acids. Germline CDR1 SGHVS, CDR2 FQNEAQ. CDR3 sequence: CASSLGGNNYWEQYF.

The chain joins TRBV7-8 to TRBJ1-1; with no DNA, the TCRdb D assignment of TRBD1 cannot be verified. Germline V CDR1 and CDR2: SGHVS, FQNEAQ. The CDR3 runs 14 residues. CDR3 residues: CASRSGHLGTEAFF.

This rearrangement joins TRBV18 to TRBJ2-1. The CDR3 loop spans 15 amino acids. The V gene's germline CDR1 is KGHSH and CDR2 LQKENI. This chain's CDR3 is CASSPRGTAYNEQFF.

CDR3 in amino acids: CAATGSSYNEQFF. The chain combines TRBV6-2 or TRBV6-3 with TRBJ2-1. The CDR3 totals 13 residues. CDR1 is MNHEY and CDR2 is SVGEGT in the germline V gene.

The genes are TRBV7-8 and TRBJ2-7. This CDR3 is 16 amino acids long. The germline V gene encodes CDR1 SGHVS and CDR2 FQNEAQ. The CDR3 here is CASSLGATRISYEQYF.

V usage is TRBV29-1 and J usage is TRBJ2-6. The germline V gene encodes CDR1 SQVTM and CDR2 ANQGSEA. There are 14 residues in the CDR3. CDR3 in amino acids: CSVKQGSGANVLTF.